A selection of T cell receptor beta chains follows, all from one sample in a study of blood T cell repertoires in COVID-19. The data were produced by immunoSEQ multiplex PCR, yet TCRdb's version contains in-frame clones alone and is incomplete. The repertoire consists of some 250,000 clones, with about four fifths occurring once and the leading ten covering roughly 3.3%. The sample consisted of peripheral blood. The receptors here all came from a woman between 18 and 30 years old with acute or convalescent COVID-19. The CDR3 runs from the conserved cysteine through the conserved F or W. D genes are given only for firm matches. For some rows the clone size is stated as once, few or many, or as a class when expanded; others skip it.

clone size	V gene	D gene	J gene	CDR3 DNA	CDR3 protein
-	TRBV11-3	TRBD2	TRBJ2-1	TGTGCCAGCAGCCCGACTAGCGGGAGCTACAATGAGCAGTTCTTC	CASSPTSGSYNEQFF
-	TRBV11-2	-	TRBJ2-3	TGTGCCAGCGTCTGGGGGGATGGAAGGACAGATACGCAGTATTTT	CASVWGDGRTDTQYF
-	TRBV29-1	TRBD2	TRBJ2-7	TGCAGCGTAAAGGGACTAGCGTACTACGAGCAGTACTTC	CSVKGLAYYEQYF
-	TRBV5-1	TRBD1	TRBJ1-1	TGCGCCAGCAGCTTGCAGGGGGCCGACACTGAAGCTTTCTTT	CASSLQGADTEAFF
once	TRBV11-3	-	TRBJ2-2	TGTGCCAGCAGCTTCGAGGGAGGGGGGCCCGGGGAGCTGTTTTTT	CASSFEGGGPGELFF
once	TRBV12-3/TRBV12-4	-	TRBJ1-1	TGTGCCAGCAGTCGGACAGTGAACACTGAAGCTTTCTTT	CASSRTVNTEAFF
-	TRBV6-4	TRBD1	TRBJ2-1	TGTGCCAGCAGTGAAGGACAGGGGAGTCATGAGCAGTTCTTC	CASSEGQGSHEQFF
-	TRBV7-2	TRBD2	TRBJ2-7	TGTGCCAGCAGCTCCGGACTAGTGACAACCTACGAGCAGTACTTC	CASSSGLVTTYEQYF
-	TRBV30	-	TRBJ1-4	TGTGCCTGGTCGGGATGGTCGCCAACTAATGAAAAACTGTTTTTT	CAWSGWSPTNEKLFF
few	TRBV6-5	TRBD1	TRBJ2-1	TGTGCCAGCAGTTACTCGGCAGGGGGCCTTGAGCAGTTCTTC	CASSYSAGGLEQFF